The 27 T cell receptor beta chains reported below all come from one sample, sequenced in a study of cytomegalovirus exposure and HLA in healthy donors. Primers: 60 Vbeta forward and 13 Jbeta reverse. This table comes from immunoSEQ multiplex PCR, and its TCRdb copy is limited to in-frame clones, with some not included. In the table there are roughly 63,000 clones, approximately 71% of which are singletons. Sequencing was performed on PBMCs. Receptors were obtained from a middle-aged woman in good health and CMV-seropositive.

The count of this clone is one. The V and J genes are TRBV15 and TRBJ2-1; 10 nucleotides line up with TRBD1. The CDR3 has 17 residues. The germline CDR1 and CDR2 sequences are LNHNV and YYDKDF (reference sequence). V lost 1 base to trimming and J lost 5 bases; unmatched junction nucleotides: 8. The CDR3 DNA reads TGTGCCACCAGCAGAGGAACCGGGACAGGGGTGCACAATGAGCAGTTCTTC. Protein sequence: CATSRGTGTGVHNEQFF.

A note on this clone: A junction end diverges from the germline sequence, so it may reflect a read error. The chain uses TRBV4-3 and TRBJ2-7; TRBD1 agrees at 7 bases. This CDR3 spans 15 amino acids. Germline CDR1 and CDR2: LGHNA and YSLEER. CDR3 residues: CASSHLTDRSFEQYF. The CDR3 nucleotides read TGCGCCAGCAGCCATTTGACGGACAGGTCCTTCGAGCAGTACTTC.

The chain couples TRBV7-9 to TRBJ2-7; 9 nucleotides agree with TRBD1. The CDR3 spans 14 residues. CDR1 is SEHNR and CDR2 is FQNEAQ in the germline V gene (reference sequence). V lost 5 bases, J lost 2 bases, and 4 bases stayed unmatched. In DNA, the CDR3 is TGTGCCAGCAGCATGACAGGGGGTCCCTACGAGCAGTACTTC. This encodes CASSMTGGPYEQYF.

Here the CDR3 DNA reads TGTGCCAGCAGTCCCTCGCACCTCACCAGGGGTGGGAACACTGAAGCTTTCTTT. Translation: CASSPSHLTRGGNTEAFF. The J gene is TRBJ1-1, the V gene TRBV28; a weak D match, TRBD1 (6 bases). Trimming shortened V by 5 bases and J by 1 base, and 23 bases separated the two germline ends. The CDR3 sequence is 18 residues long. Germline CDR1 is MDHEN and CDR2 is SYDVKM.

As concerns this clone: At one boundary the junction diverges from the germline segment, which might be a read error. The genes are TRBV2 and TRBJ1-2; perhaps TRBD1 as D (6 bases). CDR3 size: 16 residues. Per the germline V gene, CDR1 is SNHLY and CDR2 is FYNNEI. The CDR3 sequence: CACSGNYRASLGGYTF. The CDR3 DNA reads TGTGCCTGCAGCGGAAACTACAGGGCCTCCTTAGGTGGCTACACCTTC.

The J gene is TRBJ2-7, the V gene TRBV5-1; 11 nucleotides line up with TRBD1. The V segment lost 0 bases and the J segment 3 bases; nucleotides outside the gene matches: 2. Germline loops: CDR1 SGHRS, CDR2 YFSETQ. The CDR3 is 15 residues long. CDR3 in DNA: TGCGCCAGCAGCTTGGGAGGGACAGGGGGCTACGAGCAGTACTTC. Its protein is CASSLGGTGGYEQYF.

The chain carries TRBV5-6 and TRBJ2-2; TRBD2 agrees at 13 bases. Germline-derived CDR1 and CDR2 are SGHDT and YYEEEE. Trimming removed 7 bases from V and 0 bases from J; junction bases left unmatched: 3. This CDR3 comprises 16 residues. The chain's CDR3 is CASGLAGDPNTGELFF. The DNA of the CDR3 is TGTGCCAGCGGACTAGCGGGGGATCCGAACACCGGGGAGCTGTTTTTT.

The chain is built from TRBV14 and TRBJ2-5; 9 nucleotides align to TRBD2. The junction had 10 bases not matched to a gene; V was cut back by 4 bases and J by 7 bases. Per the germline V gene, CDR1 is SGHDN and CDR2 is FVKESK. CDR3 size: 15 residues. In nucleotides, the CDR3 is TGTGCCAGCAGCCCCCGAGTAGCGGGGGCCGGGACCCAGTACTTC. This encodes CASSPRVAGAGTQYF.

As for this clone: The sample holds other DNA sequences that translate to the same CDR3. The chain carries TRBV5-1 and TRBJ1-4; 7 nucleotides agree with TRBD1. Germline CDR1 reads SGHRS; CDR2 reads YFSETQ. This CDR3 contains 13 residues. The trim removed 5 bases at V and 5 bases at J, leaving 3 bases unmatched. CDR3 in amino acids: CASRGTANEKLFF. In DNA, the CDR3 is TGCGCCAGCAGGGGGACAGCCAATGAAAAACTGTTTTTT.

This clone came up once. This chain uses TRBV6-1 with TRBJ2-2, with D perhaps matching TRBD1 (6 bases). V gave up 8 bases and J gave up 7 bases, with 14 bases separating them. The CDR3 loop spans 13 amino acids. Germline lookup yields CDR1 MNHNS and CDR2 SASEGT. DNA of the CDR3: TGTGCCAGCGGGACAAGGCTCCTCGGGGAGCTGTTTTTT. This translates into CASGTRLLGELFF.

The rearrangement joins TRBV13 to TRBJ2-7, with 13 bases fitting TRBD2. Trimming cost V 7 bases and J 2 bases; bases outside gene matches: 8. The CDR3 is 16 residues long. Germline CDR1 reads PRHDT; CDR2 reads FYEKMQ (reference sequence). The CDR3 spells CASIPVTSGGTYEQYF. In nucleotides, the CDR3 is TGTGCCAGCATCCCGGTGACTAGCGGGGGGACCTACGAGCAGTACTTC.

This chain links TRBV29-1 with TRBJ2-2; D is unclear. The CDR3 runs 13 residues. V lost 1 base to trimming and J lost 2 bases, with 5 bases between them. Germline values: CDR1 SQVTM, CDR2 ANQGSEA. The CDR3 bases are TGCAGCGTTGAAGGCAGTAACACCGGGGAGCTGTTTTTT. Translation gives CSVEGSNTGELFF.

On this clone itself: A junction boundary mismatches the germline segment, possibly from a read error. The chain has TRBV7-9 and TRBJ1-2; D is unresolved. Germline values: CDR1 SEHNR, CDR2 FQNEAQ (reference sequence). The CDR3 runs to 12 residues. This CDR3 is CSSSREIYGYTF. The CDR3 DNA follows: TGTTCCAGCAGCCGCGAAATCTATGGCTACACCTTC.

The table lists this clone with a few counts. The junction departs from the called germline gene at one end, perhaps through a read error. The gene calls are TRBV10-2 and TRBJ1-2; maybe TRBD1 (5 bases). This CDR3 is 14 amino acids long. In germline, CDR1 is WSHSY, CDR2 SAAADI. This chain's CDR3 is CASRDSGLRYGYTF. DNA of the CDR3: TGCGCCAGCCGTGACTCAGGGTTACGGTATGGCTACACCTTC.

The V gene is TRBV18, the J gene TRBJ1-4; D uncertain. V lost 0 bases and J lost 7, with 12 bases in between. The CDR3 runs to 15 residues. Germline V gene sequence: CDR1 KGHSH, CDR2 LQKENI. DNA of the CDR3: TGTGCCAGCTCACCACCGGGGATGGAGGGTGAAAAACTGTTTTTT. Its translation: CASSPPGMEGEKLFF.

The chain recombines TRBV29-1 with TRBJ1-5; TRBD1 matches at 10 bases. Germline CDR1 and CDR2: SQVTM and ANQGSEA. The CDR3 covers 16 residues. V was pared by 4 bases and J by 4 bases, with 10 bases of the junction left unmatched. In DNA, the CDR3 is TGCAGCGTTGTAATCTCCGGGACAGGGGAAAATCAGCCCCAGCATTTT. It yields the protein CSVVISGTGENQPQHF.

This chain joins TRBV2 and TRBJ2-3, with D perhaps TRBD2 (5 bases). Trimming pared 10 bases from V and 4 bases from J, leaving 24 bases between. In germline, CDR1 is SNHLY, CDR2 FYNNEI. The CDR3 is 16 amino acids. Here the CDR3 DNA reads TGTGCCACAAGGACTGCACCAGACTTTGGAGCAGATACGCAGTATTTT. Translation gives CATRTAPDFGADTQYF.

The CDR3 DNA sequence: TGTGCCAGCAGCTTAGAGGGGACAGGTTCATACGAGCAGTACTTC. Protein: CASSLEGTGSYEQYF. The chain recombines TRBV7-2 with TRBJ2-7; 8 bases align to TRBD1. This CDR3 has 15 residues. Germline V gives CDR1 SGHTA, CDR2 FQGNSA. V was clipped by 1 base and J by 4 bases; unmatched bases: 6.

This clone was counted only a few times. This sequence joins TRBV27 and TRBJ1-5; possibly TRBD1 for D (6 bases). The V gene's germline CDR1 is MNHEY and CDR2 SMNVEV (reference sequence). The V and J ends lost 4 bases and 4 bases respectively, with 14 bases between them. The CDR3 contains 15 residues. DNA of the CDR3: TGTGCCAGCAGTTCGGGCTACAGGGCTAATCAGCCCCAGCATTTT. Encoded protein: CASSSGYRANQPQHF.

The chain recombines TRBV6-1 with TRBJ2-5; TRBD2 matches at 7 bases. The J call could be wrong; TRBJ2-7 is a better fit for the DNA end. Germline assignment: CDR1 MNHNS and CDR2 SASEGT. CDR3 size: 17 residues. This chain's CDR3 is CASSERSRAGSFYEQYF. The CDR3 DNA is TGTGCCAGCAGTGAACGGTCACGAGCGGGGAGTTTTTACGAGCAGTACTTC.

The J gene is TRBJ1-5, the V gene TRBV6-1; D uncertain. Germline CDR1 MNHNS, CDR2 SASEGT. This CDR3 has 13 amino acids. The V gene lost 9 bases and the J gene lost 1 base, with 10 bases spanning the gap. The CDR3 nucleotides read TGTGCCAGTGTCGCTGGCAGCAATCAGCCCCAGCATTTT. This encodes CASVAGSNQPQHF.

The rearrangement links TRBV30 to TRBJ2-4; TRBD1 agrees at 9 bases. V dropped 0 bases and J dropped 7; count of bases not matched to a gene: 7. Germline CDR1 is GTSNPN and CDR2 is SVGIG (reference sequence). CDR3 length: 15 residues. In DNA form, the CDR3 reads TGTGCCTGGAGTGTAGCCGGGACAGGGTCGAACATTCAGTACTTC. This gives the protein CAWSVAGTGSNIQYF.

The chain combines TRBV10-3 with TRBJ1-5; 7 bases are a match to TRBD1. The CDR3 runs 13 residues. The V gene end was trimmed by 11 bases and the J gene end by 6 bases; junction bases not matched to a gene: 10. The germline V gene encodes CDR1 ENHRY and CDR2 SYGVKD. In DNA form, the CDR3 reads TGTGCCTCCCAGGGGGGAGGACTTCAGCCCCAGCATTTT. Residues: CASQGGGLQPQHF.

CDR3 DNA: TGTGCCAGCAGCCCCGGGACAGGCCTCTACAATGAGCAGTTCTTC. This codes for CASSPGTGLYNEQFF. The genes are TRBV5-6 and TRBJ2-1; 8 bases line up with TRBD1. Germline lookup yields CDR1 SGHDT and CDR2 YYEEEE. The J segment lost 3 bases and the V segment lost 4 bases, leaving 6 bases of the junction unmatched. The CDR3 consists of 15 residues.

The rearrangement joins TRBV27 to TRBJ1-2; possibly TRBD1 for D (5 bases). The CDR3 runs to 15 residues. Germline V gene lookup returns CDR1 MNHEY and CDR2 SMNVEV (reference sequence). Trimming left V 3 bases short and J 2 bases short, with 13 bases between. The CDR3 reads CASSFSGLRNYGYTF. DNA of the CDR3: TGTGCCAGCAGTTTTTCAGGGTTGAGGAACTATGGCTACACCTTC.

The chain recombines TRBV6-6 with TRBJ2-1; 10 bases are shared with TRBD1. V was pared by 4 bases and J by 6 bases, with 9 bases of the junction left unmatched. In germline, CDR1 is MNHNY, CDR2 SVGAGI (reference sequence). This CDR3 region has 16 residues. The CDR3 nucleotides read TGTGCCAGCAGTTTCTTGGACAGGGGGAATCCCAATGAGCAGTTCTTC. Translated: CASSFLDRGNPNEQFF.

This clone was picked up a small number of times. The junction differs from germline at one of its ends, possibly a read error. The chain links TRBV2 to TRBJ2-1, with 7 bases that match TRBD1. The germline CDR1 and CDR2 sequences are SNHLY and FYNNEI. CDR3 length: 14 amino acids. DNA of the CDR3: TGTGCCAGCAGGGAAGACAGGGTGGGGAATGAGCAGTTCTTC. It is translated as CASREDRVGNEQFF.